This is a list of T cell receptor beta chains from one sample in a study of T cell responses to AZD1222 COVID-19 vaccine. TCRdb's copy holds only in-frame clones and misses some; the assay was immunoSEQ multiplex PCR. The sample has about 120,000 clones; around 85% are singletons. The sequencing used peripheral blood, collected on day 0 of AZD1222 vaccination. The receptors here all came from an adult in good health. Each CDR3 is given with its conserved first and last residue. The D gene is left open where the match is weak. Size is stated for part of the rows, as once, few or many counts, or as a class when the clone is expanded.

d_call,v_call,clone_size,j_call,cdr3_aa,cdr3_nt
TRBD1,TRBV6-5,few,TRBJ2-7,CASSNTGGEQYF,TGTGCCAGCAGTAATACAGGGGGCGAGCAGTACTTC
NA,TRBV5-5,NA,TRBJ2-7,CASSPGVSYEQYF,TGTGCCAGCAGCCCAGGGGTTTCCTACGAGCAGTACTTC
TRBD1,TRBV2,NA,TRBJ1-4,CASTPQGATNEKLFF,TGTGCCAGCACCCCCCAGGGGGCAACTAATGAAAAACTGTTTTTT
TRBD1,TRBV5-1,NA,TRBJ1-3,CASSPGQGGTGNTIYF,TGCGCCAGCAGCCCAGGACAGGGAGGAACTGGAAACACCATATATTTT
NA,TRBV7-8,NA,TRBJ2-3,CASSYHRDQSGTDTQYF,TGTGCCAGCAGCTACCACCGGGACCAAAGTGGCACAGATACGCAGTATTTT
NA,TRBV29-1,once,TRBJ2-5,CSVRTVQETQYF,TGCAGCGTTCGGACGGTCCAAGAGACCCAGTACTTC
NA,TRBV12-5,NA,TRBJ2-7,CASGLVRTAETYGEQYF,TGTGCTAGTGGTTTGGTTCGGACAGCGGAAACCTACGGAGAGCAGTACTTC
NA,TRBV11-2,NA,TRBJ1-6,CASSQREGAPLHF,TGTGCCAGCAGCCAGCGGGAGGGGGCACCCCTCCACTTT
TRBD1,TRBV7-9,many,TRBJ2-7,CASSLPFRQGADEQYF,TGTGCCAGCAGCTTACCTTTTCGACAGGGGGCGGACGAGCAGTACTTC
TRBD2,TRBV2,NA,TRBJ2-1,CASRKSGGAYNEQFF,TGTGCCAGCAGGAAGAGCGGGGGGGCCTACAATGAGCAGTTCTTC
TRBD2,TRBV4-1,NA,TRBJ2-7,CASSHTRGGVLAGERTSLEQYF,TGCGCCAGCAGCCATACCAGGGGGGGCGTGCTAGCGGGGGAACGAACCAGCCTCGAGCAGTACTTC
TRBD1,TRBV5-1,NA,TRBJ1-4,CASSPVPGQGSGFEKLFF,TGCGCCAGCAGCCCCGTCCCGGGACAGGGGAGTGGATTTGAAAAACTGTTTTTT
NA,TRBV9,NA,TRBJ1-2,CASSVAGSF,TGTGCCAGCAGCGTAGCCGGGAGCTTC
NA,TRBV12-3/TRBV12-4,few,TRBJ2-7,CASGRSSYEQYF,TGTGCCAGCGGGAGGAGCTCCTACGAGCAGTACTTC
NA,TRBV2,NA,TRBJ2-7,CASSTVPEGPLYEQYF,TGTGCCAGCAGCACTGTCCCTGAGGGACCCCTCTACGAGCAGTACTTC
NA,TRBV5-8,NA,TRBJ1-4,CASSFSVLREKLFF,TGTGCCAGCAGCTTTTCTGTGTTGAGAGAAAAACTGTTTTTT
NA,TRBV5-6,NA,TRBJ1-1,CASSLLGRTEAFF,TGTGCCAGCAGCTTGCTGGGGCGTACTGAAGCTTTCTTT
TRBD1,TRBV2,NA,TRBJ1-3,CASSDGQGRGNTIYF,TGTGCCAGCAGTGATGGACAGGGTCGTGGAAACACCATATATTTT
NA,TRBV5-1,NA,TRBJ2-3,CASSLASSATSTDTQYF,TGCGCCAGCAGCTTGGCGTCTAGCGCCACCAGCACAGATACGCAGTATTTT
TRBD1,TRBV30,NA,TRBJ1-5,CAWSWTGGNQPQHF,TGTGCCTGGAGTTGGACAGGGGGTAATCAGCCCCAGCATTTT
NA,TRBV9,NA,TRBJ1-1,CASTFETGTDVNTEAFF,TGTGCCAGCACCTTTGAAACAGGGACCGACGTTAACACTGAAGCTTTCTTT
TRBD2,TRBV7-9,NA,TRBJ2-1,CASSLPPRLAGLNNEQFF,TGTGCCAGCAGCTTACCACCAAGACTAGCGGGATTGAACAATGAGCAGTTCTTC
NA,TRBV5-1,NA,TRBJ1-2,CASSLGWTVTNYGYTF,TGCGCCAGCAGCTTGGGGTGGACAGTTACTAACTATGGCTACACCTTC
NA,TRBV5-1,NA,TRBJ2-7,CASAWGQVSSTEQYF,TGCGCCAGCGCGTGGGGACAAGTCTCTTCTACCGAGCAGTACTTC
NA,TRBV6-6,once,TRBJ1-1,CASSYPERRNTEAFF,TGTGCCAGCAGTTACCCGGAGCGGAGGAACACTGAAGCTTTCTTT
TRBD1,TRBV20-1,NA,TRBJ1-2,CSASERGRSNYGYTF,TGCAGTGCTAGTGAAAGGGGGCGATCTAACTATGGCTACACCTTC
NA,TRBV24-1,NA,TRBJ1-4,CATSGQGAAREKLFF,TGTGCCACCAGTGGGCAGGGAGCAGCACGAGAAAAACTGTTTTTT
NA,TRBV20-1,few,TRBJ1-1,CSARGRGGAFF,TGCAGTGCTAGAGGACGTGGAGGAGCTTTCTTT
NA,TRBV18,NA,TRBJ2-1,CASSPLTGPPNNEQFF,TGTGCCAGCTCACCATTAACAGGGCCCCCTAACAATGAGCAGTTCTTC
NA,TRBV25-1,NA,TRBJ1-6,CASRPGRHSPLHF,TGTGCCAGCCGTCCAGGGCGGCATTCACCCCTCCACTTT
NA,TRBV27,NA,TRBJ2-3,CASSLAPVYTQYF,TGTGCCAGCAGTTTGGCCCCAGTATATACGCAGTATTTT